This T cell receptor beta chain was identified during a study of blood T cell repertoires in COVID-19. Trimming at V came to 5 bases and at J to 4 bases, leaving 7 bases not matched to a gene. Germline values: CDR1 SGHAT, CDR2 FQNNGV. The CDR3 extends over 15 amino acids. This clone was recorded once. Authors' data handling: For nucleated cells, counts were estimated from reference gene primer amplification. The assay was immunoSEQ multiplex PCR, and TCRdb's table has in-frame clones only and misses some. V and J calls and clone size come straight from that table; D and trimming were deduced from the DNA. The table records 88,000 or so clones, around nine tenths of them present only once.

Sequencing used peripheral blood. This receptor was obtained from a man aged 55-75 years with acute or convalescent COVID-19. J is TRBJ2-3 and V is TRBV11-2; 9 bases line up with TRBD2. The CDR3 region has the DNA TGTGCCAGCAGCCCCGGGGCGGGAGGGGCAGATACGCAGTATTTT. Its protein is CASSPGAGGADTQYF.